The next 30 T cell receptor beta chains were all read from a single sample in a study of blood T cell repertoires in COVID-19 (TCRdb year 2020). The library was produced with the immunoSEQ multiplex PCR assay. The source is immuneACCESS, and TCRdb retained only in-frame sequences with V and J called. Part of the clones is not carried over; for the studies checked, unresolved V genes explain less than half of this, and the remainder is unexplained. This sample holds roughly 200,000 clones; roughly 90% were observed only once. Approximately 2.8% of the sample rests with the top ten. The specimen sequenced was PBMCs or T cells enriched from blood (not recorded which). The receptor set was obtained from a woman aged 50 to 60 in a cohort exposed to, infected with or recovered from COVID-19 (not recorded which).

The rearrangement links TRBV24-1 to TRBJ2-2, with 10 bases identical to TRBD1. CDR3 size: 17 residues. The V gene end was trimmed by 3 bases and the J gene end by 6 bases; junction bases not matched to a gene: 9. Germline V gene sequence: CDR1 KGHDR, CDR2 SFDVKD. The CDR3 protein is CATSDRPGTGAPGELFF. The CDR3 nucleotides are TGTGCCACCAGTGATCGACCCGGGACAGGGGCCCCCGGGGAGCTGTTTTTT.

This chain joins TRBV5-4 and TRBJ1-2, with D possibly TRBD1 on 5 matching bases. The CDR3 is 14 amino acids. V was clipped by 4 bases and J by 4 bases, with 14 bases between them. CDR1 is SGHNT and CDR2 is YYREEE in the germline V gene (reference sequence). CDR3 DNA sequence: TGTGCCAGCAGCCCAAAACAGGAACTCTATGGCTACACCTTC. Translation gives CASSPKQELYGYTF.

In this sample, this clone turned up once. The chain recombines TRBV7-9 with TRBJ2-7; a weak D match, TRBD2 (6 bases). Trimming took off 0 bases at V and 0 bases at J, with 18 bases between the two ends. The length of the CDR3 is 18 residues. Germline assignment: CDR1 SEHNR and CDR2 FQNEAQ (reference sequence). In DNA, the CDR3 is TGTGCCAGCAGCTTAGCTAACTTAGGTCCGGGGGACTCCTACGAGCAGTACTTC. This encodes CASSLANLGPGDSYEQYF.

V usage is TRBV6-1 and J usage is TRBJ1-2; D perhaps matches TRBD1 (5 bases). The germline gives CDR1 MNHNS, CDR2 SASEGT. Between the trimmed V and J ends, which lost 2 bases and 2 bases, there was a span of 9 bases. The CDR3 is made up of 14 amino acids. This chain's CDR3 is CASSENRLNYGYTF. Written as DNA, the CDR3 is TGTGCCAGCAGTGAAAACAGGCTCAACTATGGCTACACCTTC.

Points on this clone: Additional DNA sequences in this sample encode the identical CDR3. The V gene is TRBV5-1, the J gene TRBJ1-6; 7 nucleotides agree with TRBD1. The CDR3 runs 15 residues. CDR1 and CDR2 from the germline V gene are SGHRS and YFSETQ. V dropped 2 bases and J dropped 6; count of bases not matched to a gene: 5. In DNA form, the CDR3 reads TGCGCCAGCAGCTTAGACAGGGCAGGTAATTCACCCCTCCACTTT. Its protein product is CASSLDRAGNSPLHF.

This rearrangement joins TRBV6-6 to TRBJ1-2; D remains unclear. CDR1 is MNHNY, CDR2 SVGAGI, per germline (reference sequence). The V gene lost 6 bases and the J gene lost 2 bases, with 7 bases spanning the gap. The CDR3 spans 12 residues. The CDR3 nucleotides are TGTGCCAGCAGCCAGACAAACTATGGCTACACCTTC. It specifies CASSQTNYGYTF.

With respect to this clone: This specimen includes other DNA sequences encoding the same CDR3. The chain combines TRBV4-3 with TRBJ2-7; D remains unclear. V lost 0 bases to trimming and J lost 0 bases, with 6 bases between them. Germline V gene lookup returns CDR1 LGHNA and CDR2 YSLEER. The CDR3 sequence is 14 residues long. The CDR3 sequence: CASSQDSRSYEQYF. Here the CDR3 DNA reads TGCGCCAGCAGCCAAGACAGTCGCTCCTACGAGCAGTACTTC.

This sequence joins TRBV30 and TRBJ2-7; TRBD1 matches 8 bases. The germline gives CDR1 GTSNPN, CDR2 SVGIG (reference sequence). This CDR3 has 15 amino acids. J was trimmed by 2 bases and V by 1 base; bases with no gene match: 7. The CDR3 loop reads CAWSGGTGWAYEQYF. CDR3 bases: TGTGCCTGGAGTGGGGGGACAGGATGGGCCTACGAGCAGTACTTC.

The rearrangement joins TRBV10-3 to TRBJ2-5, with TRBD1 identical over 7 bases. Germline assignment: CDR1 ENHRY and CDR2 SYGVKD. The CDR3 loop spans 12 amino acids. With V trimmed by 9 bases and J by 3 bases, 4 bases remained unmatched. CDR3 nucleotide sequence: TGTGCCATTCGGGACAGAGAAGAGACCCAGTACTTC. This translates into CAIRDREETQYF.

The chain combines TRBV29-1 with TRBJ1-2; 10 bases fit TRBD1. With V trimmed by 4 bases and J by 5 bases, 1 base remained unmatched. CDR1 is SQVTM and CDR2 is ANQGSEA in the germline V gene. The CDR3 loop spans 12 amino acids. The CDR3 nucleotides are TGCAGCGTTGCGGGACAGGGGTATGGCTACACCTTC. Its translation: CSVAGQGYGYTF.

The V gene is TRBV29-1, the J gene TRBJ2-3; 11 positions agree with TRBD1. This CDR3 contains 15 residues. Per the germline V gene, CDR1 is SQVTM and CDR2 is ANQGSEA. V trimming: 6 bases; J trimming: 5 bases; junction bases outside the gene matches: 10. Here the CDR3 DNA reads TGCAGCGTAACCGTCCCGGGACAGGGGGTAGATACGCAGTATTTT. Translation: CSVTVPGQGVDTQYF.

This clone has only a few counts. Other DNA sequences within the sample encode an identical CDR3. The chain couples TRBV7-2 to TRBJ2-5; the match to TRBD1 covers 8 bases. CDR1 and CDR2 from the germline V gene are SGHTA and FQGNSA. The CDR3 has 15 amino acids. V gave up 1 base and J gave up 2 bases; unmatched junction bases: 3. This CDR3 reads CASSLVRGRQETQYF. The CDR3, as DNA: TGTGCCAGCAGCTTAGTCAGGGGGCGGCAAGAGACCCAGTACTTC.

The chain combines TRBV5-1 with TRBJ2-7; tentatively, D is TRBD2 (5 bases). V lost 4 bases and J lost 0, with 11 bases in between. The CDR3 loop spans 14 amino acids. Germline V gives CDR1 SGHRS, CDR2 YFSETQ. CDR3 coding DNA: TGCGCCAGCAGCAGGACTCCCTCCTCCTACGAGCAGTACTTC. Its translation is CASSRTPSSYEQYF.

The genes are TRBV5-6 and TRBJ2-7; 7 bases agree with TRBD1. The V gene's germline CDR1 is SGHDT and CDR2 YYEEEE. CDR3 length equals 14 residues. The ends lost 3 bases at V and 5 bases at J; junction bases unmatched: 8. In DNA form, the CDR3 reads TGTGCCAGCAGCTCCCGACAGGGTACCCACGAGCAGTACTTC. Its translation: CASSSRQGTHEQYF.

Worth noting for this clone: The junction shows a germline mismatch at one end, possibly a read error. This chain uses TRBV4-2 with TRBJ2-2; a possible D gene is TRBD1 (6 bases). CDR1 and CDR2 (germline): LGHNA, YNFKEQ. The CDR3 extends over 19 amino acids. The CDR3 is CASSHPSTDSSPKTGELFF. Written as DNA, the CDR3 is TGTGCCAGCAGCCACCCCAGTACGGACAGCTCCCCGAAAACCGGGGAGCTGTTTTTT.

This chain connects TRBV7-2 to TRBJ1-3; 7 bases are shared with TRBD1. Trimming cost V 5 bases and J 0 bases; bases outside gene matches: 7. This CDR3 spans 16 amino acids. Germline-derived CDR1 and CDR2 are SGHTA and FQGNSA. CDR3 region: CASSPTGASSGNTIYF. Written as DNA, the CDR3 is TGTGCCAGCAGCCCCACAGGGGCAAGCTCTGGAAACACCATATATTTT.

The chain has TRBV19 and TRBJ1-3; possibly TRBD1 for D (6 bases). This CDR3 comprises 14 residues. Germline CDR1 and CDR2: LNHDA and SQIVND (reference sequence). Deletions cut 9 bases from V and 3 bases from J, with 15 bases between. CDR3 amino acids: CASGRGALGNTIYF. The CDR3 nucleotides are TGTGCCAGCGGGCGGGGGGCGCTTGGAAACACCATATATTTT.

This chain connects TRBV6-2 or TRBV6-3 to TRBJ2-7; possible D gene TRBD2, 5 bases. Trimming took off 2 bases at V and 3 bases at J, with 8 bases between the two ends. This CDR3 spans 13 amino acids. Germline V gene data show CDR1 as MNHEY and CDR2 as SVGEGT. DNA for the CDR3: TGTGCCAGCAGTTACGACGGGAACTACGAGCAGTACTTC. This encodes CASSYDGNYEQYF.

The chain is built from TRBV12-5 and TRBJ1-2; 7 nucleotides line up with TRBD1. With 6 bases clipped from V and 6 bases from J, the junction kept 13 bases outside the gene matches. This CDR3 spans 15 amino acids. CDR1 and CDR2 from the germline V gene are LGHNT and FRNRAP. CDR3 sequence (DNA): TGTGCTAGTGGCCTCCAACAGGGGTGGCAGAATGGCTACACCTTC. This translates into CASGLQQGWQNGYTF.

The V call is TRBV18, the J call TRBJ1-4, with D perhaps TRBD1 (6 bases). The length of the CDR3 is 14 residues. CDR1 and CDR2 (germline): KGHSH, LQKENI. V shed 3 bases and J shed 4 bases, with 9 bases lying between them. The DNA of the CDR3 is TGTGCCAGCTCACCGACAGGCGGTAATGAAAAACTGTTTTTT. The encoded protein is CASSPTGGNEKLFF.

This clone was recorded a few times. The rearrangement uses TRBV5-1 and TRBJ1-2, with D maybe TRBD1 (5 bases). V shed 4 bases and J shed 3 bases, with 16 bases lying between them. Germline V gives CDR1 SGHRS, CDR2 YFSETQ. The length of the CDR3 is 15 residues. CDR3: CASSLDPTVDYGYTF. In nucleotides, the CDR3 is TGCGCCAGCAGCCTTGACCCGACAGTGGACTATGGCTACACCTTC.

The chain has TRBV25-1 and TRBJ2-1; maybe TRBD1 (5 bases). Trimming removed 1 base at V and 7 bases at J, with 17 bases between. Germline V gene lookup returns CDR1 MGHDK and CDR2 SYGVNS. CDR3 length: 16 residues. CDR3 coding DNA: TGTGCCAGCAGTGAATTTGAGACAGTGGGTTTGAATGAGCAGTTCTTC. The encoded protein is CASSEFETVGLNEQFF.

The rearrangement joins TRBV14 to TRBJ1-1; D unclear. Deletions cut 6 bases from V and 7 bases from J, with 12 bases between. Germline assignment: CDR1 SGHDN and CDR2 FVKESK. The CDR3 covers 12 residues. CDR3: CASRSEAHEAFF. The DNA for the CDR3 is TGTGCCAGCAGATCGGAGGCCCATGAAGCTTTCTTT.

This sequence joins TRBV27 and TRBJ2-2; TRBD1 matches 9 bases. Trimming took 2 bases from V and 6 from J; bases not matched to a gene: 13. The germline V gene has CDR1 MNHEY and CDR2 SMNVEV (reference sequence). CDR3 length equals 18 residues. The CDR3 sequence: CASSLLINRGLRAGELFF. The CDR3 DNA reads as TGTGCCAGCAGTTTACTCATTAACAGGGGGCTAAGGGCCGGGGAGCTGTTTTTT.

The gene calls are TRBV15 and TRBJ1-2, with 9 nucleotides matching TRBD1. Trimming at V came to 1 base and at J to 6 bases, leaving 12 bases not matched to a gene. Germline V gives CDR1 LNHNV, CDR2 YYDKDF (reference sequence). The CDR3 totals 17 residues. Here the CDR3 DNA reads TGTGCCACCAGCAGAGGCGGGACAGGGAGTATGTCGAATGGCTACACCTTC. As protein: CATSRGGTGSMSNGYTF.

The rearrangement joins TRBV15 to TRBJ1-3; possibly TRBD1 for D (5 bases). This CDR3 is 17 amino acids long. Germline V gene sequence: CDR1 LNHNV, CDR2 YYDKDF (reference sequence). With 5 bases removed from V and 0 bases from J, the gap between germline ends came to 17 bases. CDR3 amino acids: CATSGRGGMSSGNTIYF. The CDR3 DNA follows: TGTGCCACCAGCGGAAGGGGCGGCATGAGCTCTGGAAACACCATATATTTT.

This CDR3 reads CASSTGGSYNEQFF. CDR3 coding DNA: TGTGCCAGCAGCACGGGGGGCTCCTACAATGAGCAGTTCTTC. This chain connects TRBV7-9 to TRBJ2-1, with 7 bases fitting TRBD2. Per germline, CDR1 SEHNR and CDR2 FQNEAQ (reference sequence). The CDR3 extends over 14 amino acids. The trim removed 5 bases at V and 0 bases at J, leaving 1 base unmatched.

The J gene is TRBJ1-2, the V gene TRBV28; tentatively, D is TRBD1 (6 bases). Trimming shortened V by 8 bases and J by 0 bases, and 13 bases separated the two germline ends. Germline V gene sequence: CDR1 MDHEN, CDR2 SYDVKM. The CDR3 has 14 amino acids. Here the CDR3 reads CASQQGPANYGYTF. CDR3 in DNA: TGTGCCAGCCAACAGGGACCCGCTAACTATGGCTACACCTTC.

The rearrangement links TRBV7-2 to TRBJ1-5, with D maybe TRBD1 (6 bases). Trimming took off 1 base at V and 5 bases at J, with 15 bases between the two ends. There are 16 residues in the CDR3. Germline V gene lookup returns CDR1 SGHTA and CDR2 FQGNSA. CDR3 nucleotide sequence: TGTGCCAGCAGCTTAGGAACAGGGAGGGGGGATCAGCCCCAGCATTTT. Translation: CASSLGTGRGDQPQHF.

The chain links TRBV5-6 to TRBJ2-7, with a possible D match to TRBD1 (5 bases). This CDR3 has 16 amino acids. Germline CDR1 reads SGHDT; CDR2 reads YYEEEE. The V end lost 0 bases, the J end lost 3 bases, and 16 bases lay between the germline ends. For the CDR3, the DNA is TGTGCCAGCAGCTTGGCCTTTCGAGACAGTAACTACGAGCAGTACTTC. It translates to CASSLAFRDSNYEQYF.